The 12 T cell receptor beta chains reported below all come from one sample, sequenced in a study of T cell repertoires in cytomegalovirus infection. TCRdb recomputed calls from the reads with MiXCR, one row per CDR3 protein. The sample contains about 900,000 distinct CDR3 sequences, under 40% of which appear only once. These TCRs are of unknown antigen specificity. The sample was cultured CD8+ T cells from PBMCs, taken from culture after CMV antigen stimulation. All receptors come from a human donor in good health (CMV status not recorded). Some clones in this sample may be carry-over from other donors' samples.

CDR3 region: CASSYSSSGAYNEQFF. The CDR3 DNA is TGTGCCAGCAGTTACTCCTCTAGCGGGGCCTACAATGAGCAGTTCTTC. This chain links TRBV6-5 with TRBJ2-1; 9 bases map to TRBD2. The CDR3 spans 16 residues. The junction had 2 bases not matched to a gene; V was cut back by 0 bases and J by 2 bases. Germline V CDR1 and CDR2: MNHEY, SVGAGI.

This clonotype has at least ten counts. J is TRBJ2-7 and V is TRBV7-9, with D possibly matching TRBD2 (5 bases). Germline-derived CDR1 and CDR2 are SEHNR and FQNEAQ (reference sequence). V gave up 3 bases and J gave up 3 bases, with 6 bases separating them. The CDR3 runs to 12 residues. CDR3 DNA: TGTGCCAGCAGCTTGAGGGTCTACGAGCAGTACTTC. Amino acids: CASSLRVYEQYF.

In this sample, this clonotype turned up a few times. CDR3 sequence reads: CASSMDSRDEQFF. The DNA for the CDR3 is TGTGCCAGCAGCATGGACAGCCGGGATGAGCAGTTCTTC. V and J are TRBV7-9 and TRBJ2-1; possibly TRBD1 for D (6 bases). Germline values: CDR1 SEHNR, CDR2 FQNEAQ (reference sequence). Trimming stripped 5 bases from V and 8 bases from J, with 13 bases between. There are 13 residues in the CDR3.

V and J are TRBV6-6 and TRBJ1-1; D possibly corresponds to TRBD1 (6 bases). The CDR3 has 12 amino acids. Germline values: CDR1 MNHNY, CDR2 SVGAGI (reference sequence). Trimming cost V 5 bases and J 11 bases, with 15 bases left between them. The CDR3 DNA follows: TGTGCCAGCAGTCCCGTGAGTCAGGGGGCTTTCTTT. It translates to CASSPVSQGAFF.

The chain uses TRBV20-1 and TRBJ1-6; TRBD1 aligns across 7 bases. J lost 9 bases, V lost 6 bases, and 20 bases had no gene match. Germline values: CDR1 DFQATT, CDR2 SNEGSKA (reference sequence). The CDR3 contains 17 residues. CDR3 loop: CSASLGPDRAEFSPLHF. In DNA, the CDR3 is TGCAGTGCCTCTCTCGGTCCCGACAGGGCGGAATTTTCACCCCTCCACTTT.

This clonotype showed up many times. The chain links TRBV6-2 or TRBV6-3 to TRBJ2-4, with D possibly being TRBD2 (5 bases). V lost 1 base, J lost 0 bases, and 13 bases lay in between. CDR3 length: 17 amino acids. Germline lookup yields CDR1 MNHEY and CDR2 SVGEGT. CDR3 coding DNA: TGTGCCAGCAGTTACTATACGGGGAGCCTAGCCAAAAACATTCAGTACTTC. Its protein product is CASSYYTGSLAKNIQYF.

This chain links TRBV7-9 with TRBJ2-5, with 7 nucleotides matching TRBD2. The CDR3 sequence is 15 residues long. V trimming: 5 bases; J trimming: 1 base; junction bases outside the gene matches: 7. CDR1 is SEHNR and CDR2 is FQNEAQ in the germline V gene (reference sequence). The CDR3 protein is CASSAPGLRQETQYF. The CDR3 region has the DNA TGTGCCAGCAGCGCGCCGGGACTACGCCAAGAGACCCAGTACTTC.

This clonotype appeared a few times. The V gene is TRBV19, the J gene TRBJ2-2, with no clear D. Per the germline V gene, CDR1 is LNHDA and CDR2 is SQIVND (reference sequence). Trimming cost V 11 bases and J 0 bases, with 7 bases left between them. The CDR3 totals 12 residues. The CDR3 bases are TGTGCCTACAGCGCGAACACCGGGGAGCTGTTTTTT. Translated: CAYSANTGELFF.

This clonotype was found a few times. This rearrangement joins TRBV7-3 to TRBJ2-5; 7 bases match TRBD2. The CDR3 extends over 15 amino acids. Germline-derived CDR1 and CDR2 are SGHTA and FQGTGA. Trimming at V came to 5 bases and at J to 4 bases, leaving 10 bases not matched to a gene. CDR3: CASSPGLRLGETQYF. The CDR3 coding sequence is TGTGCCAGCAGCCCGGGACTACGATTGGGAGAGACCCAGTACTTC.

The chain employs TRBV19 and TRBJ1-3; D unclear. CDR1 LNHDA and CDR2 SQIVND come from the germline V gene (reference sequence). V lost 6 bases, J lost 0 bases, and 27 bases lay in between. This CDR3 comprises 20 residues. CDR3 protein: CASRGPGGLVDAGSGNTIYF. CDR3 DNA sequence: TGTGCCAGTAGGGGCCCTGGAGGTTTGGTCGATGCGGGCTCTGGAAACACCATATATTTT.

The rearrangement joins TRBV19 to TRBJ2-1; TRBD2 agrees at 8 bases. Losses at the gene ends were 6 bases for V and 2 bases for J; bases not matched to a gene: 6. The CDR3 length is 15 residues. CDR1 is LNHDA and CDR2 is SQIVND in the germline V gene (reference sequence). CDR3 loop: CASSTGGGTYNEQFF. Written as DNA, the CDR3 is TGTGCCAGTAGCACGGGAGGGGGTACCTACAATGAGCAGTTCTTC. The full variable domain, in which reference TRBV19 and TRBJ2-1 provide the parts outside the CDR3, is DGGITQSPKYLFRKEGQNVTLSCEQNLNHDAMYWYRQDPGQGLRLIYYSQIVNDFQKGDIAEGYSVSREKKESFPLTVTSAQKNPTAFYLCASSTGGGTYNEQFFGPGTRLTVL.

This clonotype was recorded a few times. The rearrangement uses TRBV4-1 and TRBJ2-1, with 9 bases matching TRBD1. CDR1 is MGHRA, CDR2 YSYEKL, per germline. Trimming cost V 0 bases and J 8 bases; bases outside gene matches: 5. This CDR3 is built from 15 residues. The chain's CDR3 is CASSQEDRGTDEQFF. The CDR3, as DNA: TGCGCCAGCAGCCAAGAGGACAGGGGTACCGATGAGCAGTTCTTC.